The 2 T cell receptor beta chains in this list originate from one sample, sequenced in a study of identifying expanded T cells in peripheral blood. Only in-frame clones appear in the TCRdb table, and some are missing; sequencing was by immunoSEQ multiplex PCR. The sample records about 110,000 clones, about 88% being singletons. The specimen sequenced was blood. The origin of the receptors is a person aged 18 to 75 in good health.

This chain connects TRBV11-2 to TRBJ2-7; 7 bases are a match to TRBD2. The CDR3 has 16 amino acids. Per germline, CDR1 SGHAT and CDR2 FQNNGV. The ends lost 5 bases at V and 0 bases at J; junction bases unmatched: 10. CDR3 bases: TGTGCCAGCAGCCACCCGAGGGGAGGGTCCTCCTACGAGCAGTACTTC. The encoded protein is CASSHPRGGSSYEQYF.

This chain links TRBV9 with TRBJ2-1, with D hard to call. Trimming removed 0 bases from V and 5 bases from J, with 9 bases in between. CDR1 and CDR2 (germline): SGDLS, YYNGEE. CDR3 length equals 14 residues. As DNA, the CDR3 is TGTGCCAGCAGCGTAGACCCAACGGACAATGAGCAGTTCTTC. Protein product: CASSVDPTDNEQFF.